These 20 T cell receptor beta chains came from one sample sequenced in a study of control samples from healthy donors and cancer patients. Some clones are missing from TCRdb's copy, which holds only in-frame ones; the method was immunoSEQ multiplex PCR. The sample records tens of thousands of clones, more than 95% being singletons. The specimen sequenced was blood. Receptors originate from a woman under 30 in good health.

V gene TRBV4-3 combines with J gene TRBJ1-4; no definite D call. Germline lookup yields CDR1 LGHNA and CDR2 YSLEER. Trimming removed 0 bases at V and 4 bases at J, with 9 bases between. CDR3 length: 15 amino acids. The CDR3 here is CASSQERELNEKLFF. CDR3 in DNA: TGCGCCAGCAGCCAAGAGCGGGAGCTTAATGAAAAACTGTTTTTT.

The V and J genes are TRBV4-3 and TRBJ1-2; tentatively, D is TRBD1 (5 bases). CDR1 and CDR2 from the germline V gene are LGHNA and YSLEER. CDR3 length: 14 amino acids. Between the trimmed V and J ends, which lost 1 base and 7 bases, there was a span of 13 bases. This chain's CDR3 is CASSQVPRGVGYTF. The CDR3 nucleotides are TGCGCCAGCAGCCAAGTCCCCCGGGGCGTTGGCTACACCTTC.

This clone was seen only once. The chain is built from TRBV5-6 and TRBJ2-2; 7 nucleotides align to TRBD1. CDR3 length: 14 residues. CDR1 is SGHDT and CDR2 is YYEEEE in the germline V gene. V lost 0 bases to trimming and J lost 13 bases; unmatched junction nucleotides: 9. CDR3 loop: CASSLGTGTFSLFF. For the CDR3, the DNA is TGTGCCAGCAGCTTGGGGACAGGAACTTTTTCGCTGTTTTTT.

V is TRBV14 and J is TRBJ1-2; TRBD1 matches 8 bases. Germline V CDR1 and CDR2: SGHDN, FVKESK. CDR3 length: 15 residues. J gave up 7 bases and V 9 bases, and 16 bases lay outside the gene matches. CDR3 residues: CARGDVQGAFVGYTF. CDR3 in DNA: TGTGCCAGGGGTGACGTTCAGGGGGCCTTTGTTGGCTACACCTTC. Variable domain in full (rest from reference TRBV14 and TRBJ1-2): EAGVTQFPSHSVIEKGQTVTLRCDPISGHDNLYWYRRVMGKEIKFLLHFVKESKQDESGMPNNRFLAERTGGTYSTLKVQPAELEDSGVYFCARGDVQGAFVGYTFGSGTRLTVV.

Here the CDR3 DNA reads TGTGCCAGCTCACCCGTCGCCCTGGACAGGGGAAATCAGCCCCAGCATTTT. Its protein is CASSPVALDRGNQPQHF. The V call is TRBV18, the J call TRBJ1-5; 9 nucleotides line up with TRBD1. This CDR3 is built from 17 residues. Germline V CDR1 and CDR2: KGHSH, LQKENI. V gave up 3 bases and J gave up 4 bases; unmatched junction bases: 10.

This sequence joins TRBV18 and TRBJ1-5; D is ambiguous. This CDR3 has 14 residues. Trimming took off 6 bases at V and 2 bases at J, with 11 bases between the two ends. The germline V gene encodes CDR1 KGHSH and CDR2 LQKENI. CDR3 in DNA: TGTGCCAGCTCGCTGACGTTGGGCAATCAGCCCCAGCATTTT. It encodes CASSLTLGNQPQHF.

V and J are TRBV5-1 and TRBJ1-1; D gene uncertain. The V end was cut by 0 bases, the J end by 5 bases, with 11 bases between. CDR3 length: 14 residues. Germline CDR1 and CDR2: SGHRS and YFSETQ. This CDR3 is CASSLGTRDTEAFF. The CDR3, as DNA: TGCGCCAGCAGCTTGGGAACTAGAGATACTGAAGCTTTCTTT.

CDR3 DNA sequence: TGTGCCAGTAGTATCCCGGGGCTAGCGGGGGGCCGAGATACGCAGTATTTT. It is translated as CASSIPGLAGGRDTQYF. The chain recombines TRBV19 with TRBJ2-3; 11 bases fit TRBD2. V shed 3 bases, J shed 5 bases, and the junction held 10 bases outside the gene matches. Per the germline V gene, CDR1 is LNHDA and CDR2 is SQIVND (reference sequence). The CDR3 sequence is 17 residues long.

This clone turned up a few times. The chain couples TRBV12-3 or TRBV12-4 to TRBJ1-5, with 7 bases lining up with TRBD1. The length of the CDR3 is 12 residues. Germline trimming cut 6 bases from V and 7 bases from J; bases unmatched to any gene: 3. The CDR3 reads CASRTGEQPQHF. CDR3 sequence (DNA): TGTGCCAGCAGAACAGGGGAACAGCCCCAGCATTTT.

Remarks on this clone: The DNA is left out, because the CDR3 cannot be placed on it with certainty; the CDR3 is given as TCRdb lists it. The rearrangement joins TRBV5-5 to TRBJ2-1; TRBD2, the D gene given by the table, was not confirmed from the DNA. Germline values: CDR1 SGHKS, CDR2 YYEKEE (reference sequence). A total of 15 residues make up the CDR3, ends included. The CDR3 protein is CASSFGPGGGNEQFF.

The V gene is TRBV19, the J gene TRBJ1-2; TRBD1 might be the D (6 bases). Trimming took off 6 bases at V and 6 bases at J, with 17 bases between the two ends. Germline values: CDR1 LNHDA, CDR2 SQIVND (reference sequence). This CDR3 is 14 amino acids long. For the CDR3, the DNA is TGTGCCAGTAGCTCCCTTGAAGGGGGAAATGGCTACACCTTC. Translated, it gives CASSSLEGGNGYTF.

V gene TRBV5-1 combines with J gene TRBJ2-7, with 12 nucleotides matching TRBD2. Germline CDR1 and CDR2: SGHRS and YFSETQ. V lost 1 base, J lost 1 base, and 3 bases stayed unmatched. The length of the CDR3 is 16 residues. The CDR3 reads CASSLRLAGGSYEQYF. The CDR3 DNA reads as TGCGCCAGCAGCTTGAGGCTAGCGGGGGGGTCCTACGAGCAGTACTTC.

This clone has a single count. The chain uses TRBV7-6 and TRBJ1-3; possible D gene TRBD1, 5 bases. The CDR3 extends over 15 amino acids. With 3 bases removed from V and 2 bases from J, the gap between germline ends came to 11 bases. Germline V gene data show CDR1 as SGHVS and CDR2 as FNYEAQ. CDR3 residues: CASSLWDGTGNTIYF. CDR3 coding DNA: TGTGCCAGCAGCTTGTGGGACGGGACTGGAAACACCATATATTTT.

The rearrangement links TRBV25-1 to TRBJ1-1, with no clear D. Germline loops: CDR1 MGHDK, CDR2 SYGVNS. This CDR3 is built from 13 residues. Trimming shortened V by 2 bases and J by 0 bases, and 4 bases separated the two germline ends. The CDR3 coding sequence is TGTGCCAGCAGTGAACAGTTGAACACTGAAGCTTTCTTT. Its protein product is CASSEQLNTEAFF.

This clone was found a few times. The gene calls are TRBV18 and TRBJ2-3; no clear D. V dropped 4 bases and J dropped 3 bases, with 17 bases sitting between them. Germline V gives CDR1 KGHSH, CDR2 LQKENI. This CDR3 is built from 16 residues. The CDR3 sequence is CASSLFGPPLTDTQYF. In DNA form, the CDR3 reads TGTGCCAGCTCACTTTTCGGCCCTCCGCTAACAGATACGCAGTATTTT.

DNA of the CDR3: TGCGCCAGCAGTCCAGGACTAGGGATCACCGGGGAGCTGTTTTTT. Its translation is CASSPGLGITGELFF. The V gene is TRBV10-1, the J gene TRBJ2-2; 7 nucleotides match TRBD2. Trimming at V came to 5 bases and at J to 4 bases, leaving 7 bases not matched to a gene. This CDR3 has 15 residues. The germline V gene has CDR1 WNHNN and CDR2 SYGVQD (reference sequence).

This chain links TRBV19 with TRBJ1-6; possible D gene TRBD1, 6 bases. CDR1 is LNHDA and CDR2 is SQIVND in the germline V gene (reference sequence). This CDR3 is built from 16 residues. The germline V and J ends were trimmed by 5 bases and 0 bases, with 11 bases remaining between them. Here the CDR3 reads CASSSETGSYNSPLHF. CDR3 coding DNA: TGTGCCAGTAGTTCAGAGACAGGCTCCTATAATTCACCCCTCCACTTT.

This chain joins TRBV6-2 or TRBV6-3 and TRBJ1-6; weak D call: TRBD1 (6 bases). CDR1 is MNHEY and CDR2 is SVGEGT in the germline V gene. V was cut by 8 bases and J by 5 bases, with 16 bases left in between. The CDR3 covers 15 residues. The CDR3 region is CASGPGQDNNSPLHF. The CDR3 nucleotides are TGTGCCAGCGGCCCGGGACAAGATAATAATTCACCCCTCCACTTT.

This clone was recorded once. J is TRBJ2-7 and V is TRBV5-6, with 8 positions matching TRBD1. Germline trimming cut 5 bases from V and 4 bases from J; bases unmatched to any gene: 5. CDR1 is SGHDT and CDR2 is YYEEEE in the germline V gene. This CDR3 has 13 residues. DNA for the CDR3: TGTGCCAGCAGGGACAGGGAACGGTACGAGCAGTACTTC. Translated, it gives CASRDRERYEQYF.

The CDR3 DNA reads as TGTGCCAGCAGCTTTAGACCTTCCTACGAGCAGTACTTC. Amino acids: CASSFRPSYEQYF. The genes are TRBV5-4 and TRBJ2-7; D gene uncertain. The germline V gene encodes CDR1 SGHNT and CDR2 YYREEE (reference sequence). V was shortened by 2 bases and J by 1 base, with 7 bases between the two germline ends. The CDR3 covers 13 residues.